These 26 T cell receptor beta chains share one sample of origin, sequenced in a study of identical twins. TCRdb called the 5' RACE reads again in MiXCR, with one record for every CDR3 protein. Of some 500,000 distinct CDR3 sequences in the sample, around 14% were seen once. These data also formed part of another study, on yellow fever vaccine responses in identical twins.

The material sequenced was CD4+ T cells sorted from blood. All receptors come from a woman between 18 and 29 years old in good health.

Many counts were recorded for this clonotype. The CDR3 nucleotides are TGTGCCAGCAGGCCCGGGACAGGGTTGAATGAGCAGTTCTTC. It specifies CASRPGTGLNEQFF. The V call is TRBV12-3 or TRBV12-4, the J call TRBJ2-1; 9 bases agree with TRBD1. The CDR3 is made up of 14 amino acids. With V trimmed by 6 bases and J by 7 bases, 7 bases remained unmatched.

The CDR3 DNA reads TGTGCCAGCAGCCCGATCACAGATACGCAGTATTTT. Amino acids: CASSPITDTQYF. V and J are TRBV9 and TRBJ2-3; D gene ambiguous. CDR1 and CDR2 from the germline V gene are SGDLS and YYNGEE. Trimming removed 4 bases at V and 2 bases at J, with 5 bases between. There are 12 residues in the CDR3.

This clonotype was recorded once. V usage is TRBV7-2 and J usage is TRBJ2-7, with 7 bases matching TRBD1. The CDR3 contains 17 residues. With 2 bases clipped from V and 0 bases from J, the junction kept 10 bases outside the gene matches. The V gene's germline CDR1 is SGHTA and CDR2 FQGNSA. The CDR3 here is CASSLSIGGGSSYEQYF. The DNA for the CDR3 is TGTGCCAGCAGCTTATCCATAGGGGGCGGAAGCTCCTACGAGCAGTACTTC.

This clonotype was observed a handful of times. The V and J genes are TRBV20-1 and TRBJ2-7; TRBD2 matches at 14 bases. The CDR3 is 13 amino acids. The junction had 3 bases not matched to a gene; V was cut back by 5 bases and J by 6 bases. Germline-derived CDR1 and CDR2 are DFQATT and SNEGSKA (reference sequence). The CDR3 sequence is CSAGLAGGREQYF. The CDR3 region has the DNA TGCAGTGCTGGACTAGCGGGAGGACGCGAGCAGTACTTC.

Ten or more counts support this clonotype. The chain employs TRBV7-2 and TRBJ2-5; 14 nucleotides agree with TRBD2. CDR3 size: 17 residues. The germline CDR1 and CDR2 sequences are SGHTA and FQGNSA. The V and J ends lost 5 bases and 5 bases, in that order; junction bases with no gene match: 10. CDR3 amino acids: CASSPPGLAGGRETQYF. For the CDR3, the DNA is TGTGCCAGCAGCCCACCCGGACTAGCGGGAGGAAGGGAGACCCAGTACTTC.

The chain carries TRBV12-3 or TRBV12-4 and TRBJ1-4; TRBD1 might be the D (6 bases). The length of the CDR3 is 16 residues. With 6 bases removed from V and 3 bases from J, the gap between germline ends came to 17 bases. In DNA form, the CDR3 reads TGTGCCAGCAGCCGACGGCAGGGGAGGGCTAATGAAAAACTGTTTTTT. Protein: CASSRRQGRANEKLFF.

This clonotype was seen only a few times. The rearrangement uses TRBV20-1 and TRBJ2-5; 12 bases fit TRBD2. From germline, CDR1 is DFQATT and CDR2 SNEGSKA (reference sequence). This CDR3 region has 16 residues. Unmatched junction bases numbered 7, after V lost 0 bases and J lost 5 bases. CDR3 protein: CSAREVTSGGRETQYF. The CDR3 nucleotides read TGCAGTGCTAGAGAGGTGACTAGCGGGGGCCGGGAGACCCAGTACTTC.

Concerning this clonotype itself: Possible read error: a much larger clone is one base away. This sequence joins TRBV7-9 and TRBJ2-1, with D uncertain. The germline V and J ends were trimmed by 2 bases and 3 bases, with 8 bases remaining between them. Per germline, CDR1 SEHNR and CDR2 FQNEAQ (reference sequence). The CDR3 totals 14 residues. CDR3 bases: TGTGCCAGCAGCTTATGTGGTAACTACAATGAGCAGTTCTTC. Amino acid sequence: CASSLCGNYNEQFF.

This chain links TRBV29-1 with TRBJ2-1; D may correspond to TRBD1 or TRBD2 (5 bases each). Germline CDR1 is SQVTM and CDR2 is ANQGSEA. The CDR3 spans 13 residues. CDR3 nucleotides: TGCAGTTCCTTTGGGACCCACTACAATGAGCAGTTCTTC. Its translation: CSSFGTHYNEQFF.

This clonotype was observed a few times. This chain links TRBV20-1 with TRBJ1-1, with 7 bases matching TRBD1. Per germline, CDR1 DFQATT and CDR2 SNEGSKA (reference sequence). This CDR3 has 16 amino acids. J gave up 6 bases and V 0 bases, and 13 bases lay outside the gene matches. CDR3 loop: CSARDPRTGPAAEAFF. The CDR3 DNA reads TGCAGTGCTAGAGATCCCCGGACAGGCCCCGCGGCTGAAGCTTTCTTT.

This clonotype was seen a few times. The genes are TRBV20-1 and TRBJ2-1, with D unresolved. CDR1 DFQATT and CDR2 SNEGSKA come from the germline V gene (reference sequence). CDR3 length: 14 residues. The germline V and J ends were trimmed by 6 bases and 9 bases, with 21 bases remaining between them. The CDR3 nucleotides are TGCAGTGCAAACGCCTTAGCCGGTTTTGGTGAGCAGTTCTTC. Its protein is CSANALAGFGEQFF.

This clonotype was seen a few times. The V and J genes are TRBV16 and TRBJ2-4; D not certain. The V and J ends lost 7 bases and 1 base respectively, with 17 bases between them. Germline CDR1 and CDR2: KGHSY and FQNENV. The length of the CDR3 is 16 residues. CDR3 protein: CASTPSILMAKNIQYF. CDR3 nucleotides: TGTGCCAGCACCCCATCGATCCTGATGGCCAAAAACATTCAGTACTTC. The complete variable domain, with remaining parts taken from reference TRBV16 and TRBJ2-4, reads GEEVAQTPKHLVRGEGQKAKLYCAPIKGHSYVFWYQQVLKNEFKFLISFQNENVFDETGMPKERFSAKCLPNSPCSLEIQATKLEDSAVYFCASTPSILMAKNIQYFGAGTRLSVL.

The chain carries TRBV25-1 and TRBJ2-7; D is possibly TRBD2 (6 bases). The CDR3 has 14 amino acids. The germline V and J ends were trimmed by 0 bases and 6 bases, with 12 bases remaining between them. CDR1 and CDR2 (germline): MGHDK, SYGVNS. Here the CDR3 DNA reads TGTGCCAGCAGTGAATATCGGGGAGGCCCCGAGCAGTACTTC. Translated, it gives CASSEYRGGPEQYF.

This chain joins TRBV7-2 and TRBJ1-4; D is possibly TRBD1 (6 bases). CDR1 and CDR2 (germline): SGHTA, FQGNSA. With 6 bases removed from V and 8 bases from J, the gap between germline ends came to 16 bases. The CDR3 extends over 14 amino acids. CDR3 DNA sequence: TGTGCCAGCAGTTCGCGAGGGGGACGAGAAAAACTGTTTTTT. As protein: CASSSRGGREKLFF. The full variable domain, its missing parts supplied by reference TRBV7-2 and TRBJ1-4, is GAGVSQSPSNKVTEKGKDVELRCDPISGHTALYWYRQSLGQGLEFLIYFQGNSAPDKSGLPSDRFSAERTGGSVSTLTIQRTQQEDSAVYLCASSSRGGREKLFFGSGTQLSVL.

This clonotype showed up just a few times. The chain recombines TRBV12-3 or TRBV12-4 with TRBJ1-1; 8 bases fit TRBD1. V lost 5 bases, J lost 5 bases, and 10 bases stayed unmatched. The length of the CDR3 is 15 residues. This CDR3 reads CASSRDRGGDTEAFF. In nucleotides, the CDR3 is TGTGCCAGCAGTAGAGACAGGGGAGGGGATACTGAAGCTTTCTTT.

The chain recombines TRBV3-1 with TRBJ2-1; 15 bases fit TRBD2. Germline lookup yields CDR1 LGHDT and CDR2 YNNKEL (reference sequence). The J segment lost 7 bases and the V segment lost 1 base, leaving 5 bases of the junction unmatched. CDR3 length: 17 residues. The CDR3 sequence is CASSQGTSGGARNEQFF. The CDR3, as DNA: TGTGCCAGCAGCCAAGGGACTAGCGGGGGGGCTCGAAATGAGCAGTTCTTC.

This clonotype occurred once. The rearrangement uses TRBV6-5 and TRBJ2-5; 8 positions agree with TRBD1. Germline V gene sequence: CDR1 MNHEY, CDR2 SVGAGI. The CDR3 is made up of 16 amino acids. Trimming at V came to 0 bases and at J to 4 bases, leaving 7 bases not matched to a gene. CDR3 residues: CASSYSNRGLGETQYF. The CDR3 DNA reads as TGTGCCAGCAGTTACTCGAACAGGGGGTTAGGAGAGACCCAGTACTTC.

This CDR3 is CSARVAGFVTDTQYF. The CDR3 DNA sequence: TGCAGTGCTAGAGTTGCGGGATTTGTAACAGATACGCAGTATTTT. The gene calls are TRBV20-1 and TRBJ2-3; perhaps TRBD2 as D (6 bases). The germline gives CDR1 DFQATT, CDR2 SNEGSKA (reference sequence). The CDR3 consists of 15 residues. V dropped 1 base and J dropped 3 bases, with 14 bases sitting between them.

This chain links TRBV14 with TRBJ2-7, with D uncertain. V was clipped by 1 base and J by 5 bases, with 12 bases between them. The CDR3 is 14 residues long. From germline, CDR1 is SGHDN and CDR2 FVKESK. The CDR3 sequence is CASSQVTGDHEQYF. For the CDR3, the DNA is TGTGCCAGCAGCCAAGTTACGGGCGACCACGAGCAGTACTTC.

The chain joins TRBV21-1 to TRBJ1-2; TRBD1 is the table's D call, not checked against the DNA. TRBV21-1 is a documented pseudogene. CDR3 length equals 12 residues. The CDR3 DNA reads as TGTGCCAGCAGCCCGGGGTCCTATGGCTACACCTTC. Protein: CASSPGSYGYTF.

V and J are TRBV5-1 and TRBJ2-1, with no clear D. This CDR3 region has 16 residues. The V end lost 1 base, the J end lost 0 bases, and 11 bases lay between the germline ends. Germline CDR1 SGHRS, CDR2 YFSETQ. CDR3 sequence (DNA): TGCGCCAGCAGCTTGACTCCCGGACGCTCCTACAATGAGCAGTTCTTC. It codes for CASSLTPGRSYNEQFF.

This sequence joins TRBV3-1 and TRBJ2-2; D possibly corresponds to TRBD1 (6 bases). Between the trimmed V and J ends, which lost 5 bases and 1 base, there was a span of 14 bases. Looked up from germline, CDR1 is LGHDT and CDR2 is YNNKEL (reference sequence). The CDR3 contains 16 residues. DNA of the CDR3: TGTGCCAGCAGCTCCCAGGGGATCCTGAACACCGGGGAGCTGTTTTTT. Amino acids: CASSSQGILNTGELFF.

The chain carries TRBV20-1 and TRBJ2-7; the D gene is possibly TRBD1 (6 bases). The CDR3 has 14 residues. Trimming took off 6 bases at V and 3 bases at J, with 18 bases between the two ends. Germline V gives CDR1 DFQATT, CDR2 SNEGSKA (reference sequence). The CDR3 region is CSAEDGTTLYEQYF. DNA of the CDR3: TGCAGTGCCGAGGACGGGACAACTCTCTACGAGCAGTACTTC.

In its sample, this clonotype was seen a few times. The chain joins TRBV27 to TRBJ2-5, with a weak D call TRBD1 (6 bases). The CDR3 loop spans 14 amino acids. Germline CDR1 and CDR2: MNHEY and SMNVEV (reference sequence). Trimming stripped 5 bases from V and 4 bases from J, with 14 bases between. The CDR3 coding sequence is TGTGCCAGCAGTCCAACCCCAGGGGCAGAGACCCAGTACTTC. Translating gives CASSPTPGAETQYF.

The CDR3, as DNA: TGTGCCAGCAGTTCCCAGACTCGTTCACCCCTCCACTTT. Protein sequence: CASSSQTRSPLHF. This sequence joins TRBV6-5 and TRBJ1-6; D is unclear. The CDR3 has 13 residues. V was trimmed by 4 bases and J by 9 bases, leaving 10 bases between them. The V gene's germline CDR1 is MNHEY and CDR2 SVGAGI.

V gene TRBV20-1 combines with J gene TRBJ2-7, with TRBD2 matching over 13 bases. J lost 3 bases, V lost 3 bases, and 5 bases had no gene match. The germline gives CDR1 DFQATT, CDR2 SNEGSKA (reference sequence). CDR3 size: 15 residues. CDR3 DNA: TGCAGTGCTAGGAGGACTAGCGGGAGCATCTACGAGCAGTACTTC. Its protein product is CSARRTSGSIYEQYF.